This T cell receptor beta chain comes out of a study of radiation and T cells in renal cell carcinoma. Whole-study results and caveats: Compared with controls, irradiated tumors had more, larger dominant CDR3 motifs.

V trimming: 5 bases; J trimming: 10 bases; junction bases outside the gene matches: 9. Germline-derived CDR1 and CDR2 are SGHVS and FQNEAQ. The CDR3 is made up of 13 amino acids. The treatment is: treatment-naive control, cytoreductive nephrectomy. Treatment-naive patients without radiation supplied the control tumors at nephrectomy. Concerning this clone: What it recognizes is unknown.

The data were produced by immunoSEQ multiplex PCR, yet TCRdb's version contains in-frame clones alone and is incomplete. This table has fewer than 8,500 clones, almost 65% appearing once. The source of this sequence is a woman between 65 and 79 years old with renal cell carcinoma. The J gene is TRBJ1-1, the V gene TRBV7-8, with 8 bases fitting TRBD1. This specimen was tumor tissue, taken from a patient whose treatment was nephrectomy without radiotherapy. In DNA form, the CDR3 reads TGTGCCAGCAGCCCGACAGGGGTATTATTAGCTTTCTTT. Its translation: CASSPTGVLLAFF.